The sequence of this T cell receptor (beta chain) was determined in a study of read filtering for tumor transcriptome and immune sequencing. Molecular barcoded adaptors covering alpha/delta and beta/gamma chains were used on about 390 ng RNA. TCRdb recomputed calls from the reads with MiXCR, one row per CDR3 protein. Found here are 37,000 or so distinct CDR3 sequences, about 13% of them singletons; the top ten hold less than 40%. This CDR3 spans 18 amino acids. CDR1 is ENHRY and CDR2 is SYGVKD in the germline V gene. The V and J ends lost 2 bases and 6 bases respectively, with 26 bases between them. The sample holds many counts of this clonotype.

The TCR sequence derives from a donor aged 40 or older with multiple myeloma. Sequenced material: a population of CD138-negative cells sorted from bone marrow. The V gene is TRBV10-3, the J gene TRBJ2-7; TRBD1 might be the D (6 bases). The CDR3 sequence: CAISENPGFRKGGPEQYF. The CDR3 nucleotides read TGTGCCATCAGTGAGAACCCCGGATTTCGGAAAGGGGGTCCCGAGCAGTACTTC.